The T cell receptor (beta chain) under discussion was sequenced for a study of shared clonotypes between healthy human individuals. This CDR3 contains 14 residues. Germline CDR1 reads SQVTM; CDR2 reads ANQGSEA. Unmatched junction bases numbered 0, after V lost 1 base and J lost 0 bases. Sequenced by immunoSEQ multiplex PCR; TCRdb stores in-frame clones only, minus some. The sample lists around 560,000 clones, roughly 95% occurring once. Positively selected for CCR7, the CD45RO-negative cells used as naive CD8 cells excluded terminally differentiated effector memory CD45RA+ cells. The chain couples TRBV29-1 to TRBJ2-7; 10 positions agree with TRBD2. This clonotype was obtained from a woman in her twenties or thirties in good health. The sample comprised naive CD8+ T cells sorted from blood. CDR3 region: CSVEGTSGSYEQYF. The DNA for the CDR3 is TGCAGCGTTGAAGGGACTAGCGGCTCCTACGAGCAGTACTTC.